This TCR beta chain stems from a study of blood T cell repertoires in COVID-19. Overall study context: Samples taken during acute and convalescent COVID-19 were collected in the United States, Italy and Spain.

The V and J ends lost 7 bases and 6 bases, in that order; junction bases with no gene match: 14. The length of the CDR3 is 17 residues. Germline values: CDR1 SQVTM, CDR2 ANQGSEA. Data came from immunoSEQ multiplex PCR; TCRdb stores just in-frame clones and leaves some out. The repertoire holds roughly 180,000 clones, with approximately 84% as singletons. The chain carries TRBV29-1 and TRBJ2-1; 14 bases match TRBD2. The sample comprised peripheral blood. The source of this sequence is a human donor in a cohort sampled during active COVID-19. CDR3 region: CSAEGGLAGVLRNEQFF. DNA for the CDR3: TGCAGCGCAGAAGGGGGACTAGCGGGGGTTTTACGCAATGAGCAGTTCTTC.